Sequencing of this T cell receptor (beta chain) was carried out in a study of blood T cells in healthy people across ages. Whole-study results and caveats: Per million T cells, TCR beta diversity dropped roughly linearly as age increased.

Comments on this clonotype: Antigen unknown. The junction does not match germline at one end; this may be a read error.

Each donor gave 9.5 to 10 milliliters of peripheral blood. CDR1 LGHDT and CDR2 YNNKEL come from the germline V gene (reference sequence). This CDR3 region has 13 residues. Primers used in a second PCR of roughly 7 to 12 cycles were a sample-barcoded 5' primer and a J-beta primer mix. TCRdb re-called the 5' RACE reads with MiXCR, one entry per CDR3 protein. The sample includes 1.5 million or so distinct CDR3 sequences, approximately 38% of them seen just once. The chain has TRBV3-1 and TRBJ1-2; unclear D gene. The sample was blood. This receptor was obtained from a woman aged 18-35 years in good health. CDR3 nucleotides: TGTGCCAGCGGCCAAGATGGCAGGAATGGCTACACCTTC. It yields the protein CASGQDGRNGYTF.